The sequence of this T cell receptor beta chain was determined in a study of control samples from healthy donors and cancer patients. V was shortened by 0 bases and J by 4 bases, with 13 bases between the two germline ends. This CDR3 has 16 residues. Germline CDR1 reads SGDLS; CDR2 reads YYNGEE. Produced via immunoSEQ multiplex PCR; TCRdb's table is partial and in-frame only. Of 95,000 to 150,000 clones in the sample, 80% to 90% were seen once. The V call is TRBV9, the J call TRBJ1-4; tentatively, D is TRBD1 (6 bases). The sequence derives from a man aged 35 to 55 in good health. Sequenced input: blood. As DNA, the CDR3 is TGTGCCAGCAGCGTAGCTGGGGGGCGCGGTAATGAAAAACTGTTTTTT. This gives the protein CASSVAGGRGNEKLFF.